Listed here are 7 T cell receptor beta chains from one sample, sequenced in a study of human T cells and chemical hapten exposure. MiXCR, applied by TCRdb to the RACE reads, yields one record per CDR3 protein. The top ten clones hold 7% to 10% of a sample with around 350,000 distinct CDR3 sequences, approximately 5.8% of them seen once. The time point: pre-sensitization, week 0. Treatment meaning: therapeutic diphenylcyclopropenone sensitization with weekly scalp DPC. Material: whole blood, obtained in connection with sensitization to the hapten diphenylcyclopropenone (DPC). The receptors derive from a woman between 18 and 30 years old with alopecia areata. Some clones in this sample may be carry-over from other donors' samples.

This clonotype was seen at least ten times. This chain uses TRBV9 with TRBJ2-3; TRBD1 or TRBD2 may be the D gene (5 bases each). CDR3 length: 16 residues. Germline-derived CDR1 and CDR2 are SGDLS and YYNGEE. With 0 bases removed from V and 0 bases from J, the gap between germline ends came to 11 bases. The CDR3 nucleotides read TGTGCCAGCAGCGTAGTTGGGGGACCTAGCACAGATACGCAGTATTTT. This gives the protein CASSVVGGPSTDTQYF.

The sample holds many counts of this clonotype. The V and J genes are TRBV20-1 and TRBJ1-5, with D tentatively TRBD1 (5 bases). This CDR3 has 14 residues. Trimming pared 5 bases from V and 2 bases from J, leaving 13 bases between. Germline V gene sequence: CDR1 DFQATT, CDR2 SNEGSKA (reference sequence). CDR3 nucleotide sequence: TGCAGTGCTGGCTCGAGGGGAGGCAATCAGCCCCAGCATTTT. Protein sequence: CSAGSRGGNQPQHF.

This clonotype has just a few counts. This chain uses TRBV28 with TRBJ1-4; TRBD1 matches 7 bases. CDR1 is MDHEN and CDR2 is SYDVKM in the germline V gene. Trimming at V came to 6 bases and at J to 7 bases, leaving 11 bases not matched to a gene. The CDR3 contains 15 residues. The CDR3 coding sequence is TGTGCCAGCAGGGGACAAGACAGGGATTCTGAAAAACTGTTTTTT. It specifies CASRGQDRDSEKLFF.

This clonotype was observed at least ten times. The V gene is TRBV5-4, the J gene TRBJ2-3; D may be TRBD1 or TRBD2 (5 bases each). V was clipped by 0 bases and J by 1 base, with 9 bases between them. The germline V gene encodes CDR1 SGHNT and CDR2 YYREEE (reference sequence). CDR3 size: 15 residues. This CDR3 reads CASSLDGDGTDTQYF. CDR3 nucleotides: TGTGCCAGCAGCTTGGACGGGGACGGCACAGATACGCAGTATTTT.

This clonotype was recorded only once. The chain is built from TRBV6-2 or TRBV6-3 and TRBJ1-3; D uncertain. CDR3 length: 16 residues. Germline CDR1 reads MNHEY; CDR2 reads SVGEGT. Trimming took off 1 base at V and 0 bases at J, with 10 bases between the two ends. In DNA form, the CDR3 reads TGTGCCAGCAGTTACTTGGGCAGGACCTCTGGAAACACCATATATTTT. It yields the protein CASSYLGRTSGNTIYF.

This clonotype has at least ten counts. The chain couples TRBV4-3 to TRBJ1-1, with D maybe TRBD1 (5 bases). This CDR3 region has 17 residues. V was cut by 0 bases and J by 0 bases, with 14 bases left in between. The germline V gene encodes CDR1 LGHNA and CDR2 YSLEER. The CDR3 here is CASSQEFAGLMNTEAFF. The CDR3 DNA is TGCGCCAGCAGCCAAGAATTCGCGGGACTTATGAACACTGAAGCTTTCTTT.

This clonotype was detected many times. DNA for the CDR3: TGTGCCAGTAGTATAGAGGGAAATCAGCCCCAGCATTTT. This translates into CASSIEGNQPQHF. J is TRBJ1-5 and V is TRBV19; D is unclear. CDR1 is LNHDA and CDR2 is SQIVND in the germline V gene (reference sequence). CDR3 size: 13 residues. V shed 0 bases and J shed 4 bases, with 4 bases lying between them. Together with reference TRBV19 and TRBJ1-5, the CDR3 gives the full variable domain: DGGITQSPKYLFRKEGQNVTLSCEQNLNHDAMYWYRQDPGQGLRLIYYSQIVNDFQKGDIAEGYSVSREKKESFPLTVTSAQKNPTAFYLCASSIEGNQPQHFGDGTRLSIL.